The 28 T cell receptor beta chains given below trace back to one sample, sequenced in a study of T-cell reconstitution after alpha-beta-depleted transplantation in children. The TCRbeta library was prepared with unique molecular identifiers. In TCRdb, the PCR reads were re-called with MiXCR into one record per CDR3 protein. This table has some 590,000 distinct CDR3 sequences, roughly a tenth appearing once. Material: PBMCs from the stem cell graft donor, obtained from the stem cell graft. The receptor set was obtained from a human donor who donated a stem cell graft to a child with acute myeloid leukemia.

This clonotype came up a few times. The genes are TRBV7-3 and TRBJ2-3; D is possibly TRBD1 or TRBD2 (5 bases each). Germline V gives CDR1 SGHTA, CDR2 FQGTGA. This CDR3 has 14 residues. Trimming pared 4 bases from V and 6 bases from J, leaving 14 bases between. As DNA, the CDR3 is TGTGCCAGCAGCTATGGGGACCCGGAGGATACGCAGTATTTT. Encoded protein: CASSYGDPEDTQYF.

There are many counts of this clonotype. V is TRBV7-2 and J is TRBJ2-7, with TRBD1 matching over 9 bases. The CDR3 spans 17 residues. The J segment lost 0 bases and the V segment lost 5 bases, leaving 11 bases of the junction unmatched. The germline gives CDR1 SGHTA, CDR2 FQGNSA. This chain's CDR3 is CASSAGQGRGGSYEQYF. CDR3 sequence (DNA): TGTGCCAGCAGCGCCGGACAGGGGAGAGGAGGCTCCTACGAGCAGTACTTC.

In its sample, this clonotype was seen a few times. The chain couples TRBV29-1 to TRBJ2-1, with 10 nucleotides matching TRBD2. V lost 3 bases, J lost 4 bases, and 6 bases stayed unmatched. In germline, CDR1 is SQVTM, CDR2 ANQGSEA. The CDR3 runs 15 residues. The CDR3 sequence: CSVEGSGRAYNEQFF. Here the CDR3 DNA reads TGCAGCGTTGAGGGGAGCGGGAGGGCTTACAATGAGCAGTTCTTC.

This clonotype was found a few times. J is TRBJ2-1 and V is TRBV6-2 or TRBV6-3, with no clear D. The CDR3 covers 16 residues. V lost 7 bases to trimming and J lost 1 base, with 17 bases between them. Per the germline V gene, CDR1 is MNHEY and CDR2 is SVGEGT. CDR3 in amino acids: CASNGPGGGSYNEQFF. The CDR3 bases are TGTGCCAGCAACGGCCCGGGTGGCGGATCCTACAATGAGCAGTTCTTC.

This clonotype has at least ten counts. This sequence joins TRBV28 and TRBJ2-7, with no clear D. V lost 5 bases, J lost 4 bases, and 12 bases lay in between. The CDR3 spans 13 residues. The germline CDR1 and CDR2 sequences are MDHEN and SYDVKM. CDR3 nucleotide sequence: TGTGCCAGCAGTCCTCCGACACTTTACGAGCAGTACTTC. Its translation: CASSPPTLYEQYF.

This CDR3 reads CASIIKVRGEAFF. CDR3 sequence (DNA): TGTGCCAGTATAATTAAAGTTCGGGGTGAAGCTTTCTTT. V is TRBV28 and J is TRBJ1-1; D remains unclear. V gave up 9 bases and J gave up 7 bases, with 18 bases separating them. This CDR3 contains 13 residues. The V gene's germline CDR1 is MDHEN and CDR2 SYDVKM.

This clonotype was found many times. CDR3 nucleotides: TGTGCCAGCAGTCTCTCGACTAGCGGGGTGGGTCATGAGCAGTTCTTC. Translated: CASSLSTSGVGHEQFF. The chain couples TRBV6-2 or TRBV6-3 to TRBJ2-1; 11 positions agree with TRBD2. The CDR3 covers 16 residues. Germline V CDR1 and CDR2: MNHEY, SVGEGT. Trimming took 5 bases from V and 8 from J; bases not matched to a gene: 11.

The chain links TRBV29-1 to TRBJ2-7; 7 nucleotides match TRBD1. Germline CDR1 SQVTM, CDR2 ANQGSEA. The trim removed 3 bases at V and 2 bases at J, leaving 4 bases unmatched. CDR3 length: 13 residues. The CDR3 DNA is TGCAGCGTTGAGACAGGGCCTCCCTACGAGCAGTACTTC. Protein: CSVETGPPYEQYF.

CDR3 nucleotides: TGCAGTGCTAGAGATTCGGCTAGCGGAATCTACGAGCAGTACTTC. Translating it yields CSARDSASGIYEQYF. This chain links TRBV20-1 with TRBJ2-7; TRBD2 aligns across 7 bases. After removal of 0 bases from V and 3 bases from J, the junction contained 8 bases not matched to a gene. The CDR3 length is 15 residues. The germline V gene encodes CDR1 DFQATT and CDR2 SNEGSKA (reference sequence).

This clonotype was recorded a few times. The rearrangement joins TRBV9 to TRBJ2-5; 7 nucleotides line up with TRBD1. The V segment lost 3 bases and the J segment 2 bases; nucleotides outside the gene matches: 7. CDR3 length: 15 residues. Per germline, CDR1 SGDLS and CDR2 YYNGEE. CDR3 amino acids: CASSGETGRQETQYF. Here the CDR3 DNA reads TGTGCCAGCAGCGGGGAGACAGGGCGGCAAGAGACCCAGTACTTC.

The chain joins TRBV6-1 to TRBJ2-7; D is uncertain. Trimming pared 6 bases from V and 3 bases from J, leaving 12 bases between. The CDR3 totals 13 residues. Germline V CDR1 and CDR2: MNHNS, SASEGT. Here the CDR3 reads CASSRTGYYEQYF. CDR3 nucleotides: TGTGCCAGCAGCCGGACGGGTTACTACGAGCAGTACTTC.

V gene TRBV2 combines with J gene TRBJ2-1; D might be TRBD1 (6 bases). The CDR3 consists of 14 residues. Trimming took off 6 bases at V and 12 bases at J, with 21 bases between the two ends. Per germline, CDR1 SNHLY and CDR2 FYNNEI. The CDR3 is CASSETTGFQLQFF. The CDR3 nucleotides read TGTGCCAGCAGCGAGACAACAGGGTTCCAATTGCAGTTCTTC.

In its sample, this clonotype was seen a few times. The chain employs TRBV6-5 and TRBJ2-3; the D gene could be TRBD1 or TRBD2 (5 bases each). The V gene lost 8 bases and the J gene lost 9 bases, with 24 bases spanning the gap. Per the germline V gene, CDR1 is MNHEY and CDR2 is SVGAGI. This CDR3 spans 15 amino acids. The CDR3 DNA sequence: TGTGCCAGCCGATCCCGGGCCAGGGACCTTGACACGCAGTATTTT. This translates into CASRSRARDLDTQYF.

In its sample, this clonotype was seen many times. The J gene is TRBJ2-5, the V gene TRBV28; 9 bases align to TRBD2. This CDR3 spans 15 amino acids. Per germline, CDR1 MDHEN and CDR2 SYDVKM. The J segment lost 5 bases and the V segment lost 2 bases, leaving 6 bases of the junction unmatched. The CDR3 loop is CASSLPAGGGETQYF. In DNA, the CDR3 is TGTGCCAGCAGTTTACCAGCGGGAGGTGGCGAGACCCAGTACTTC.

The table lists this clonotype with many counts. This chain uses TRBV9 with TRBJ2-3; D is undetermined. V lost 6 bases to trimming and J lost 2 bases, with 16 bases between them. From germline, CDR1 is SGDLS and CDR2 YYNGEE. The CDR3 totals 15 residues. Here the CDR3 reads CASTITDAFTDTQYF. CDR3 coding DNA: TGTGCCAGCACCATTACGGACGCGTTCACAGATACGCAGTATTTT.

This clonotype was observed many times. The chain combines TRBV20-1 with TRBJ2-3; a weak D match, TRBD2 (6 bases). The germline CDR1 and CDR2 sequences are DFQATT and SNEGSKA (reference sequence). Trimming shortened V by 5 bases and J by 0 bases, and 12 bases separated the two germline ends. This CDR3 comprises 14 residues. CDR3 residues: CSAYGTSSTDTQYF. The DNA for the CDR3 is TGCAGTGCTTACGGGACTTCAAGCACAGATACGCAGTATTTT.

This clonotype was seen a few times. This chain connects TRBV28 to TRBJ2-2, with D tentatively TRBD1 (6 bases). The V and J ends lost 4 bases and 0 bases respectively, with 12 bases between them. This CDR3 comprises 16 residues. CDR1 is MDHEN, CDR2 SYDVKM, per germline. The CDR3 DNA is TGTGCCAGCAGTTCCCAGAAGGGGGCGAACACCGGGGAGCTGTTTTTT. Translated, it gives CASSSQKGANTGELFF.

This chain connects TRBV6-1 to TRBJ2-3; 7 nucleotides line up with TRBD1. The germline V gene encodes CDR1 MNHNS and CDR2 SASEGT. Trimming cost V 6 bases and J 2 bases; bases outside gene matches: 5. There are 14 residues in the CDR3. In DNA form, the CDR3 reads TGTGCCAGCAGAAAGACAGGGTACACAGATACGCAGTATTTT. This encodes CASRKTGYTDTQYF.

This clonotype was seen a few times. The chain is built from TRBV29-1 and TRBJ1-1; the D gene is possibly TRBD1 (5 bases). The CDR3 totals 12 residues. V lost 4 bases and J 4 bases, leaving 10 bases between the germline ends. The germline CDR1 and CDR2 sequences are SQVTM and ANQGSEA. CDR3 protein: CSVGSQGTEAFF. The CDR3 DNA sequence: TGCAGCGTTGGGAGCCAGGGCACTGAAGCTTTCTTT.

The sample holds a few counts of this clonotype. The CDR3 protein is CSAPGTSGSFTYNEQFF. The CDR3 nucleotides are TGCAGTGCTCCCGGGACTAGCGGGAGTTTCACCTACAATGAGCAGTTCTTC. The V and J genes are TRBV20-1 and TRBJ2-1, with 14 bases lining up with TRBD2. The trim removed 5 bases at V and 2 bases at J, leaving 8 bases unmatched. The CDR3 extends over 17 amino acids. The germline gives CDR1 DFQATT, CDR2 SNEGSKA (reference sequence).

A few counts support this clonotype. The rearrangement uses TRBV27 and TRBJ1-1, with a possible D match to TRBD1 (5 bases). The germline V gene has CDR1 MNHEY and CDR2 SMNVEV (reference sequence). V was shortened by 8 bases and J by 0 bases, with 13 bases between the two germline ends. This CDR3 has 14 residues. This chain's CDR3 is CASSAPGLNTEAFF. CDR3 sequence (DNA): TGTGCCAGCTCAGCCCCGGGACTGAACACTGAAGCTTTCTTT.

Many counts were recorded for this clonotype. This sequence joins TRBV27 and TRBJ2-7; 12 bases fit TRBD1. V trimming: 4 bases; J trimming: 3 bases; junction bases outside the gene matches: 7. The V gene's germline CDR1 is MNHEY and CDR2 SMNVEV (reference sequence). CDR3 size: 16 residues. CDR3 coding DNA: TGTGCCAGCAGTTCTGTGGGGACAGGGGGCGTCTACGAGCAGTACTTC. Its translation is CASSSVGTGGVYEQYF.

This clonotype was picked up many times. The V gene is TRBV7-6, the J gene TRBJ2-7; D is unresolved. The CDR3 has 13 amino acids. CDR1 SGHVS and CDR2 FNYEAQ come from the germline V gene. Trimming cost V 3 bases and J 4 bases, with 10 bases left between them. In DNA form, the CDR3 reads TGTGCCAGCAGCTTTGATGAGCTTTACGAGCAGTACTTC. This translates into CASSFDELYEQYF.

The chain joins TRBV27 to TRBJ2-7, with D perhaps TRBD2 (5 bases). V lost 10 bases and J 2 bases, leaving 15 bases between the germline ends. The CDR3 extends over 13 amino acids. Germline assignment: CDR1 MNHEY and CDR2 SMNVEV (reference sequence). The CDR3 nucleotides read TGTGCCACCCGGAGGCAGATTCCCTACGAGCAGTACTTC. Protein: CATRRQIPYEQYF.

A few counts support this clonotype. This chain connects TRBV7-8 to TRBJ2-1; possible D gene TRBD2, 5 bases. The CDR3 length is 14 residues. The germline V gene encodes CDR1 SGHVS and CDR2 FQNEAQ. Trimming cost V 9 bases and J 0 bases, with 12 bases left between them. Written as DNA, the CDR3 is TGTGCCAGTGCTAGCTCCAGCTCCTACAATGAGCAGTTCTTC. Protein sequence: CASASSSSYNEQFF.

Here the CDR3 reads CASSPSTGPSSYNSPLHF. The CDR3 nucleotides are TGTGCCAGCAGCCCTTCGACAGGGCCCAGCTCCTATAATTCACCCCTCCACTTT. The chain has TRBV14 and TRBJ1-6; 7 bases are a match to TRBD1. The CDR3 totals 18 residues. Trimming cost V 4 bases and J 0 bases; bases outside gene matches: 9. Germline-derived CDR1 and CDR2 are SGHDN and FVKESK.

This clonotype was seen more than once but under ten times. This chain joins TRBV7-6 and TRBJ2-7; no clear D. This CDR3 contains 14 residues. With 3 bases removed from V and 4 bases from J, the gap between germline ends came to 13 bases. Germline loops: CDR1 SGHVS, CDR2 FNYEAQ. This chain's CDR3 is CASSLSLEAYEQYF. The CDR3 DNA is TGTGCCAGCAGCTTGAGTCTGGAAGCTTACGAGCAGTACTTC.

There are a few counts of this clonotype. The V gene is TRBV5-1, the J gene TRBJ2-2, with no clear D. Germline values: CDR1 SGHRS, CDR2 YFSETQ. V lost 2 bases and J lost 0, with 11 bases in between. The CDR3 loop spans 16 amino acids. The CDR3 DNA sequence: TGCGCCAGCAGCTTCGGTCTACGGGCGAACACCGGGGAGCTGTTTTTT. Amino acid sequence: CASSFGLRANTGELFF.